The sample holds one count of the clone carrying this TCR beta chain. Its antigen is undetermined. TCRdb fed the reads into MiXCR, producing one record per CDR3 protein. The data show about 490,000 distinct CDR3 sequences, 16% seen once. The CDR3 sequence is 12 residues long. The germline V and J ends were trimmed by 6 bases and 6 bases, with 12 bases remaining between them. The data belong to a study of T cell repertoires in cytomegalovirus infection. The wider study: Indicated by public TCR beta signatures were CMV infection and matching HLA type.

General study points: The ex vivo response was dominated by HLA-C-restricted CMV-specific TCR beta clonotypes. Adding up the frequency of public TCR beta families identified people who carried CMV plus the relevant HLA.

Sequenced: CD8+ T cells from PBMCs. The TCR was taken from a human donor in good health (CMV status not recorded). Some clones in this sample may be carry-over from other donors' samples. This chain uses TRBV12-3 or TRBV12-4 with TRBJ2-7; no definite D call. CDR3 residues: CASSSVWSEQYF. The CDR3 DNA sequence: TGTGCCAGCAGCTCGGTATGGTCCGAGCAGTACTTC.